This TCR beta chain stems from a study of OX40 agonist ivuxolimab in advanced cancers. Sampling of blood occurred at baseline, cycle 4 day 1, and cycle 7 day 1. This CDR3 is 13 amino acids long. Germline V gene sequence: CDR1 KGHSH, CDR2 LQKENI. V was shortened by 4 bases and J by 9 bases, with 13 bases between the two germline ends. TCRdb keeps only in-frame clones here, not all; method: immunoSEQ multiplex PCR. This table holds about 42,000 clones, around 88% found once. The chain couples TRBV18 to TRBJ2-1; D is uncertain. The sequence was collected from an adult with an advanced solid tumor such as melanoma, head and neck, liver or kidney cancer. The starting material was CD4+ or CD8+ T cells sorted from blood, obtained in a trial of the OX40 agonist ivuxolimab. CDR3 in DNA: TGTGCCAGCTCACTGCTGGGTTCGGGTGAGCAGTTCTTC. Protein: CASSLLGSGEQFF.